The clone carrying this T cell receptor (beta chain) has ten or more counts. Its antigen remains unidentified. These data are taken from a study of CD8 T cells in ankylosing spondylitis. General study findings and limits: Clones linked to the disease showed a CD8+ phenotype. They occurred at relatively low frequencies in peripheral blood.

TCR beta libraries were made by quantitative 5'-RACE with molecular barcodes. Using its own MiXCR run on the 5' RACE reads, TCRdb lists one record per CDR3 protein. The profile shows around 230,000 distinct CDR3 sequences, 7.5% to 9.5% of them singletons. Per the germline V gene, CDR1 is DFQATT and CDR2 is SNEGSKA (reference sequence). CDR3 length: 13 residues. V shed 6 bases and J 6 bases; nucleotides not matched to a gene: 5. The sequenced sample consisted of blood, either unsorted or a sorted T cell fraction (not recorded which). The sequence was obtained from a female donor with ankylosing spondylitis or in good health (not recorded which). The rearrangement uses TRBV20-1 and TRBJ2-1; 10 positions agree with TRBD2. The CDR3 loop is CSARAGGSNEQFF. The CDR3 DNA reads TGCAGTGCCCGAGCGGGAGGGAGCAATGAGCAGTTCTTC.